One and the same sample provided the 18 T cell receptor beta chains below, sequenced in a study of vaccination effects on CD4 cells after COVID-19. Antigen specificity for these receptors is unknown. Sequencing used immunoSEQ multiplex PCR; TCRdb keeps in-frame clones, though not all of them. The repertoire consists of tens of thousands of clones, with around 75% occurring once and the leading ten covering 20% to 25%. Pools of viral peptides were used by the ViraFEST assay to expand antigen-specific CD4+ T cells ahead of sequencing. Culture lasted around eleven days before CD4+ T cell isolation. Previously uninfected by SARS-CoV-2, the vaccine recipients also showed negative nucleocapsid antibodies. Sequencing used CD4+ T cells from PBMCs cultured with HCoV-NL63 spike peptides, obtained before COVID-19 vaccination. These receptors were collected from a human donor who received a COVID-19 vaccine.

This clone appeared a few times. The rearrangement uses TRBV28 and TRBJ2-1; D not certain. Germline V lookup: CDR1 MDHEN, CDR2 SYDVKM. V was clipped by 6 bases and J by 8 bases, with 11 bases between them. CDR3 size: 12 residues. CDR3 region: CASSLRWDEQFF. In nucleotides, the CDR3 is TGTGCCAGCAGCCTTAGGTGGGATGAGCAGTTCTTC.

The chain links TRBV7-9 to TRBJ1-5, with a tentative D call TRBD1 (5 bases). From germline, CDR1 is SEHNR and CDR2 FQNEAQ (reference sequence). The V end lost 10 bases, the J end lost 7 bases, and 14 bases lay between the germline ends. The CDR3 spans 12 residues. CDR3 protein: CATARGVQPQHF. CDR3 coding DNA: TGTGCCACCGCCCGGGGGGTGCAGCCCCAGCATTTT.

This clone was counted a few times. The chain is built from TRBV2 and TRBJ2-7; D remains ambiguous. Germline V gene sequence: CDR1 SNHLY, CDR2 FYNNEI. Trimming stripped 5 bases from V and 1 base from J, with 21 bases between. This CDR3 has 17 amino acids. CDR3 loop: CASSIPRSLIMSYEQYF. In DNA, the CDR3 is TGTGCCAGCAGTATCCCCCGTTCCCTCATAATGTCCTACGAGCAGTACTTC.

The gene calls are TRBV5-1 and TRBJ1-3; 8 bases align to TRBD1. This CDR3 region has 15 residues. Germline lookup yields CDR1 SGHRS and CDR2 YFSETQ. J gave up 4 bases and V 3 bases, and 6 bases lay outside the gene matches. The CDR3 DNA follows: TGCGCCAGCAGCTCTGCGACAGGGGCGGGAAACACCATATATTTT. It yields the protein CASSSATGAGNTIYF.

This clone was counted between two and nine times. The chain is built from TRBV7-9 and TRBJ2-7; the D gene is possibly TRBD2 (6 bases). The CDR3 loop spans 16 amino acids. Deletions cut 1 base from V and 5 bases from J, with 18 bases between. Germline CDR1 and CDR2: SEHNR and FQNEAQ (reference sequence). The CDR3 region is CASSLGVGLGGDEQYF. CDR3 nucleotides: TGTGCCAGCAGCTTAGGGGTCGGACTGGGCGGGGACGAGCAGTACTTC.

The chain recombines TRBV19 with TRBJ2-1; D may be TRBD1 (5 bases). V was cut by 7 bases and J by 9 bases, with 19 bases left in between. The CDR3 consists of 14 residues. The germline gives CDR1 LNHDA, CDR2 SQIVND (reference sequence). The CDR3 DNA reads TGTGCCAGTAACCTTGGGGCAGGGCGGTCTGAGCAGTTCTTC. It specifies CASNLGAGRSEQFF.

This clone was observed a few times. This rearrangement joins TRBV12-5 to TRBJ1-2, with D unclear. The CDR3 is 11 amino acids. Germline-derived CDR1 and CDR2 are LGHNT and FRNRAP. V was cut by 7 bases and J by 3 bases, with 6 bases left in between. CDR3 nucleotide sequence: TGTGCTAGTGCCGGAGACTATGGCTACACCTTC. It yields the protein CASAGDYGYTF.

This sequence joins TRBV18 and TRBJ2-7; 8 bases match TRBD2. The germline gives CDR1 KGHSH, CDR2 LQKENI. The CDR3 runs 17 residues. V dropped 2 bases and J dropped 2; count of bases not matched to a gene: 11. This CDR3 reads CASSPGSGGASPYEQYF. CDR3 nucleotide sequence: TGTGCCAGCTCACCAGGTTCCGGGGGGGCCTCTCCCTACGAGCAGTACTTC.

This sequence joins TRBV12-3 or TRBV12-4 and TRBJ1-2; TRBD1 matches at 8 bases. The V segment lost 1 base and the J segment 5 bases; nucleotides outside the gene matches: 0. The CDR3 length is 13 residues. The chain's CDR3 is CASSLGQGYGYTF. The CDR3 coding sequence is TGTGCCAGCAGTTTAGGACAGGGGTATGGCTACACCTTC.

The chain recombines TRBV5-1 with TRBJ2-1; 16 positions agree with TRBD2. The CDR3 has 18 residues. V trimming: 3 bases; J trimming: 8 bases; junction bases outside the gene matches: 11. Germline V CDR1 and CDR2: SGHRS, YFSETQ. CDR3 residues: CASSSPGLAGGLLDEQFF. Written as DNA, the CDR3 is TGCGCCAGCAGCTCCCCGGGACTAGCGGGGGGGCTTTTGGATGAGCAGTTCTTC.

The chain combines TRBV7-2 with TRBJ1-5, with D unclear. CDR3 length equals 13 residues. In germline, CDR1 is SGHTA, CDR2 FQGNSA. V shed 5 bases and J shed 7 bases, with 12 bases lying between them. The CDR3 sequence is CASSPTTGQPQHF. The CDR3 coding sequence is TGTGCCAGCAGCCCGACGACCGGGCAGCCCCAGCATTTT.

The V gene is TRBV3-1 (or the pseudogene TRBV3-2), the J gene TRBJ1-5, with D uncertain. CDR3 length: 13 residues. V lost 5 bases and J lost 5, with 10 bases in between. The germline gives CDR1 LGHDT, CDR2 YNNKEL (reference sequence). CDR3 DNA sequence: TGTGCCAGCAGCTACGATTCCGATCAGCCCCAGCATTTT. It encodes CASSYDSDQPQHF.

In this sample, this clone turned up a few times. This rearrangement joins TRBV5-4 to TRBJ2-7; D might be TRBD1 or TRBD2, each matching 5 bases. This CDR3 comprises 15 residues. CDR1 and CDR2 from the germline V gene are SGHNT and YYREEE (reference sequence). V lost 3 bases, J lost 1 base, and 14 bases lay in between. CDR3 DNA: TGTGCCAGCAGCTCCGGGACCCGGAGGTCCTACGAGCAGTACTTC. It is translated as CASSSGTRRSYEQYF.

The chain recombines TRBV6-4 with TRBJ2-1; no definite D call. V was shortened by 6 bases and J by 5 bases, with 14 bases between the two germline ends. The CDR3 runs to 14 residues. The germline V gene has CDR1 MRHNA and CDR2 SNTAGT. CDR3 protein: CASSEGAADNEQFF. The CDR3 bases are TGTGCCAGCAGCGAAGGTGCTGCCGACAATGAGCAGTTCTTC.

This clone occurred once. V is TRBV7-9 and J is TRBJ2-3; 9 bases agree with TRBD2. Per germline, CDR1 SEHNR and CDR2 FQNEAQ (reference sequence). The CDR3 has 15 amino acids. After removal of 5 bases from V and 4 bases from J, the junction contained 7 bases not matched to a gene. This CDR3 reads CASSQGLASADTQYF. Here the CDR3 DNA reads TGTGCCAGCAGCCAAGGACTAGCGAGCGCAGATACGCAGTATTTT. Full variable domain (rest looked up from reference TRBV7-9 and TRBJ2-3): DTGVSQNPRHKITKRGQNVTFRCDPISEHNRLYWYRQTLGQGPEFLTYFQNEAQLEKSRLLSDRFSAERPKGSFSTLEIQRTEQGDSAMYLCASSQGLASADTQYFGPGTRLTVL.

There are a few counts of this clone. CDR3 DNA sequence: TGTGCCATCAGCGACGGTTGGGGTAATGAAAAACTGTTTTTT. Translation gives CAISDGWGNEKLFF. V and J are TRBV10-3 and TRBJ1-4; D unresolved. V lost 6 bases to trimming and J lost 4 bases, with 12 bases between them. CDR1 and CDR2 from the germline V gene are ENHRY and SYGVKD. The CDR3 sequence is 14 residues long.

This clone was observed a few times. The DNA of the CDR3 is TGTGCCAGCAGTTCCAGACTCGCCGGCTCTGGAAACACCATATATTTT. Encoded protein: CASSSRLAGSGNTIYF. The chain joins TRBV27 to TRBJ1-3; D remains unclear. Looked up from germline, CDR1 is MNHEY and CDR2 is SMNVEV (reference sequence). This CDR3 contains 16 residues. V shed 4 bases and J shed 0 bases, with 13 bases lying between them.

This rearrangement joins TRBV21-1 to TRBJ1-6; TRBD1 is the table's D call, not checked against the DNA. TRBV21-1 corresponds to a pseudogene. CDR3 length: 17 residues. Here the CDR3 DNA reads TGTGCCAGCAGCAAATCCCCGGGGGACAGGGATAATTCACCCCTCCACTTT. Encoded protein: CASSKSPGDRDNSPLHF.